This entry features one TCR beta chain sequence. What it binds is unknown. V dropped 3 bases and J dropped 5 bases, with 10 bases sitting between them. This CDR3 has 13 amino acids. The germline V gene encodes CDR1 LNHNV and CDR2 YYDKDF (reference sequence). These data belong to a study of T cells in localized non-small cell lung cancer. Study findings and constraints: Adjacent lung was found to contain a median approximately 52 of the top 100 tumor clones.

The assay was immunoSEQ multiplex PCR, and TCRdb's table has in-frame clones only and misses some. Here the sample spans roughly 72,000 clones, 70% to 90% being singletons. The source is an older male donor with stage III squamous cell lung carcinoma. J is TRBJ1-2 and V is TRBV15, with D hard to call. Material: peripheral blood, obtained before any cancer treatment. CDR3 nucleotides: TGTGCCACCAGCAGCCGTAATGAATATGGCTACACCTTC. It specifies CATSSRNEYGYTF.